What follows is one T cell receptor (beta chain) and its context. Its antigen is not known. This sample is part of a study of cytomegalovirus exposure and HLA in healthy donors. Study-wide results and caveats: Reports credit the classifier with highly specific, highly sensitive diagnosis of cytomegalovirus status. CMV antigen specificity of three CMV-associated chains was confirmed in vitro.

Repertoires were generated with immunoSEQ multiplex PCR, while TCRdb's copy carries only in-frame clones and drops some. The sample records 300,000 or so clones, 88% being singletons. The germline gives CDR1 SGHRS, CDR2 YFSETQ. V dropped 0 bases and J dropped 6 bases, with 13 bases sitting between them. The CDR3 consists of 14 residues. The source is a young man in good health and CMV-seronegative. The sample comprised PBMCs. The gene calls are TRBV5-1 and TRBJ2-7, with TRBD1 as a possible D gene (5 bases). In DNA, the CDR3 is TGCGCCAGCAGCTTGGGAGACAGCTTGCGCGAGCAGTACTTC. Translation gives CASSLGDSLREQYF. Complete variable domain (other parts from reference TRBV5-1 and TRBJ2-7): KAGVTQTPRYLIKTRGQQVTLSCSPISGHRSVSWYQQTPGQGLQFLFEYFSETQRNKGNFPGRFSGRQFSNSRSEMNVSTLELGDSALYLCASSLGDSLREQYFGPGTRLTVT.